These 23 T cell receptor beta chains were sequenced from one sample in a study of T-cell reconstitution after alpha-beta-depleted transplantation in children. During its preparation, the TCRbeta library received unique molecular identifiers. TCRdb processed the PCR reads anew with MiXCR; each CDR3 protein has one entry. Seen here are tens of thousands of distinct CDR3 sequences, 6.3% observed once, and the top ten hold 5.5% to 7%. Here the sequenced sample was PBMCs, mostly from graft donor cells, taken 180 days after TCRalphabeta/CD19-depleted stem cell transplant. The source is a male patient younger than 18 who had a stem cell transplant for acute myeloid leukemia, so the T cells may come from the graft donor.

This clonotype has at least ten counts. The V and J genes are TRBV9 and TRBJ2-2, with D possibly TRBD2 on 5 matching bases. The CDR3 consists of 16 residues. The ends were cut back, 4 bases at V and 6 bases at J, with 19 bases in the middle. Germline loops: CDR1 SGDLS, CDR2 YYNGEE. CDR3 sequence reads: CASSPGPSLEPGELFF. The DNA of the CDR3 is TGTGCCAGCAGCCCCGGTCCCTCACTAGAACCCGGGGAGCTGTTTTTT.

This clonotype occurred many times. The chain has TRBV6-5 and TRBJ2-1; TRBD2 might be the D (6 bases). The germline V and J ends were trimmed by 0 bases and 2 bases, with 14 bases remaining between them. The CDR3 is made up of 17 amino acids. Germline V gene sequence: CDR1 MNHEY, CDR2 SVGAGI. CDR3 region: CASSYSVAGSTYNEQFF. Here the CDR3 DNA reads TGTGCCAGCAGTTACTCTGTTGCGGGATCAACCTACAATGAGCAGTTCTTC.

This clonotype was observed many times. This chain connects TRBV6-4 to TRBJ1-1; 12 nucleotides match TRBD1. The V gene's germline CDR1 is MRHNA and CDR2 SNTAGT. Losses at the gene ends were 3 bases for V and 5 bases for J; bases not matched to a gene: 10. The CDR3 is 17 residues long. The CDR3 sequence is CASSEWGTGGIGTEAFF. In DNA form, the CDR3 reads TGTGCCAGCAGTGAGTGGGGGACAGGGGGCATTGGAACTGAAGCTTTCTTT.

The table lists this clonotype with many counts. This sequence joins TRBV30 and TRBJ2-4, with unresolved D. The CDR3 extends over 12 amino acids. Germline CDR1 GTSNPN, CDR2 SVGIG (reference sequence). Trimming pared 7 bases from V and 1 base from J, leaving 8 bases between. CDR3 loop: CASTVAKNIQYF. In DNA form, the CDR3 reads TGTGCCTCTACAGTGGCCAAAAACATTCAGTACTTC.

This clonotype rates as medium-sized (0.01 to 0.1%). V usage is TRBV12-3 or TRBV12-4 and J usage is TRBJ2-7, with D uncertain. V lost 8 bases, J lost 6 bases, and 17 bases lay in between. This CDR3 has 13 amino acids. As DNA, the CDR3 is TGTGCCAGCTCCCTTACTGGCCCGCCCGAGCAGTACTTC. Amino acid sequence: CASSLTGPPEQYF.

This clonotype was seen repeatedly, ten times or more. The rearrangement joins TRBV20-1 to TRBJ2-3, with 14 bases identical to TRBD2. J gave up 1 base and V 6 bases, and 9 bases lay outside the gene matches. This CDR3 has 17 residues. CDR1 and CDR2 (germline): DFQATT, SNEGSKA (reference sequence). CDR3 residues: CSAAGLAGEGGTDTQYF. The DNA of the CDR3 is TGCAGTGCCGCGGGACTAGCGGGAGAGGGGGGCACAGATACGCAGTATTTT.

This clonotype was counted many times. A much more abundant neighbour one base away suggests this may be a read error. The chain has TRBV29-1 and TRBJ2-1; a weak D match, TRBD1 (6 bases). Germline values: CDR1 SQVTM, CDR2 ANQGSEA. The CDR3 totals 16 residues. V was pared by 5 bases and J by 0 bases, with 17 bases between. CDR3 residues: CSVKRQGSFSYNEQFF. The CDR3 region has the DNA TGCAGCGTTAAACGGCAGGGGTCCTTCTCCTACAATGAGCAGTTCTTC.

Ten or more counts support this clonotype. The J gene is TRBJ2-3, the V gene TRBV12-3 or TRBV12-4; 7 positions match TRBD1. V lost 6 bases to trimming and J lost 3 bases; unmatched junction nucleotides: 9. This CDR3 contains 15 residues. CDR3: CASREQGMSTDTQYF. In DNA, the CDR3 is TGTGCCAGCAGGGAACAGGGGATGAGTACAGATACGCAGTATTTT.

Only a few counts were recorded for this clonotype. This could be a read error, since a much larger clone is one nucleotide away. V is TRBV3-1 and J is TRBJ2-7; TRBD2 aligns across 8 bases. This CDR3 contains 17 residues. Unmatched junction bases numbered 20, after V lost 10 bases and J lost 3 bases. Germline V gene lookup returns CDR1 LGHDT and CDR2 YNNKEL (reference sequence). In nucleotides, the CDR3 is TGTGCCACCAGTACATACCGAGGGACTAGTCCCTACTACGAGCAGTACTTC. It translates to CATSTYRGTSPYYEQYF.

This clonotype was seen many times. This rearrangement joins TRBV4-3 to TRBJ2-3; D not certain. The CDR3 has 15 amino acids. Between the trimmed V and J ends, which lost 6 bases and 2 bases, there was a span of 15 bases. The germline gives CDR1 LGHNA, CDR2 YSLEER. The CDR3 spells CASRNHGRSTDTQYF. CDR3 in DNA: TGCGCCAGCAGGAATCACGGGCGGTCCACAGATACGCAGTATTTT.

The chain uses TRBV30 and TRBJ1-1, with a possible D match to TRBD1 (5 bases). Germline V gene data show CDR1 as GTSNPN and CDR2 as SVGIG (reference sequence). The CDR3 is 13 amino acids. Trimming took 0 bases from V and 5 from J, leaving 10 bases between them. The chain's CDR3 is CAWSVHRGTEAFF. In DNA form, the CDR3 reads TGTGCCTGGAGTGTACATAGGGGTACTGAAGCTTTCTTT.

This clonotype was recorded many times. The CDR3 protein is CASSLDRDNYGYTF. CDR3 DNA: TGTGCCAGCAGCTTGGACAGGGATAACTATGGCTACACCTTC. This chain links TRBV7-3 with TRBJ1-2; 8 bases map to TRBD1. The germline CDR1 and CDR2 sequences are SGHTA and FQGTGA. With V trimmed by 3 bases and J by 1 base, 1 base remained unmatched. The CDR3 sequence is 14 residues long. Variable domain in full (rest from reference TRBV7-3 and TRBJ1-2): GAGVSQTPSNKVTEKGKYVELRCDPISGHTALYWYRQSLGQGPEFLIYFQGTGAADDSGLPNDRFFAVRPEGSVSTLKIQRTERGDSAVYLCASSLDRDNYGYTFGSGTRLTVV.

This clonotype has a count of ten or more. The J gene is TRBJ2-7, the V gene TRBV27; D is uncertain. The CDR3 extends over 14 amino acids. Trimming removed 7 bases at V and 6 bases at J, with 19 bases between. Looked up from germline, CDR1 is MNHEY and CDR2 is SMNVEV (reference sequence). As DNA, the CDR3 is TGTGCCAGCAATTGGACGGAGCTCAGGAGCGAGCAGTACTTC. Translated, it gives CASNWTELRSEQYF.

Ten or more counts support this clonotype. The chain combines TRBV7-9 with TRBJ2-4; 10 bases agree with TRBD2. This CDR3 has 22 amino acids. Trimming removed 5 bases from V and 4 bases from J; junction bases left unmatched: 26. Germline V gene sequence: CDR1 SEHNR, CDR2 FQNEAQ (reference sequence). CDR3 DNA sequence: TGTGCCAGCAGCGATCACCAAGGGACTAGCGTCCGGAGCCCCGGCCCTAAAAACATTCAGTACTTC. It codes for CASSDHQGTSVRSPGPKNIQYF.

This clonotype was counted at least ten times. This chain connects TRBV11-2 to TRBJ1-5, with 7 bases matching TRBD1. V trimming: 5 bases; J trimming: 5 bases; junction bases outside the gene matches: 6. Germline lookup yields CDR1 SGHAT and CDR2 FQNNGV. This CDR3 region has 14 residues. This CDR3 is CASSTGTVHQPQHF. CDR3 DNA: TGTGCCAGCAGCACCGGGACAGTTCATCAGCCCCAGCATTTT.

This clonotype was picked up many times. The CDR3 nucleotides are TGCAGTGCCGGTATCGTTGGCGCCATTACAGATACGCAGTATTTT. It specifies CSAGIVGAITDTQYF. The V and J genes are TRBV20-1 and TRBJ2-3; D remains unclear. Trimming shortened V by 6 bases and J by 3 bases, and 19 bases separated the two germline ends. Germline V gene data show CDR1 as DFQATT and CDR2 as SNEGSKA (reference sequence). The CDR3 extends over 15 amino acids.

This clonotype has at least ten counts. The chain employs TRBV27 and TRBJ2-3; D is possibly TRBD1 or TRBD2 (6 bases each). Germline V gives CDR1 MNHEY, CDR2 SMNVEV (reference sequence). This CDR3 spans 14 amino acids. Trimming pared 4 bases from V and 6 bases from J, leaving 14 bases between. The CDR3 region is CASSSLTGGDTQYF. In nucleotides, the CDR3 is TGTGCCAGCAGTTCCTTGACAGGAGGGGATACGCAGTATTTT.

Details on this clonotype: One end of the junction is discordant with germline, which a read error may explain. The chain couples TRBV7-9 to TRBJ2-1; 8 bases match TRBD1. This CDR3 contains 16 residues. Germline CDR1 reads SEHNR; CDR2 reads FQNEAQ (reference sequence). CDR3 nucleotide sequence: TGTGCCAGCAGCTTAGTTGGACAGGGCCCTTACAATCAGCAGTTCTTC. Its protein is CASSLVGQGPYNQQFF.

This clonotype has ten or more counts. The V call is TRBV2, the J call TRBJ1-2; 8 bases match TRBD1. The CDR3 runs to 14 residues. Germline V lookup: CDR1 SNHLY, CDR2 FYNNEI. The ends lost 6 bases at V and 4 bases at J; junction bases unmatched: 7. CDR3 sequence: CASRRTGSGYGYTF. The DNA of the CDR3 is TGTGCCAGCAGACGGACAGGGAGTGGCTATGGCTACACCTTC.

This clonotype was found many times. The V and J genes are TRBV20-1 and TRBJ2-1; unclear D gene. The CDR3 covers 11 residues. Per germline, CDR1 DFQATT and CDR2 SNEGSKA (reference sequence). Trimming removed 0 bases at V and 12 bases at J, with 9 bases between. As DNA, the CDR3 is TGCAGTGCTAGAGAAAGGCCGTGGCAGTTCTTC. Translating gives CSARERPWQFF.

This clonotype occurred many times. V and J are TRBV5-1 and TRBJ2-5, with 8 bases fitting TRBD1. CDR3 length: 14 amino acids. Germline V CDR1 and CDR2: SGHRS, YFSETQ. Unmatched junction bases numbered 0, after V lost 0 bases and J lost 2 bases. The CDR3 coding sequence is TGCGCCAGCAGCTTGGGGACAGGGCAAGAGACCCAGTACTTC. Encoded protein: CASSLGTGQETQYF.

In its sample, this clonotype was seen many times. Here the CDR3 reads CSARTPGQGNTGELFF. CDR3 nucleotides: TGCAGTGCTAGGACCCCGGGACAGGGAAACACCGGGGAGCTGTTTTTT. The rearrangement links TRBV20-1 to TRBJ2-2; 9 nucleotides agree with TRBD1. J lost 2 bases, V lost 3 bases, and 7 bases had no gene match. Germline lookup yields CDR1 DFQATT and CDR2 SNEGSKA (reference sequence). This CDR3 has 16 residues.

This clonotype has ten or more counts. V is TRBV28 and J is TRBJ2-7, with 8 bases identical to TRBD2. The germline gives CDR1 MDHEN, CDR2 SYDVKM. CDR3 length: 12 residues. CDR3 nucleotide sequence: TGTGCAAGCGGGAGAGCTTCCTACGAGCAGTACTTC. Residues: CASGRASYEQYF.